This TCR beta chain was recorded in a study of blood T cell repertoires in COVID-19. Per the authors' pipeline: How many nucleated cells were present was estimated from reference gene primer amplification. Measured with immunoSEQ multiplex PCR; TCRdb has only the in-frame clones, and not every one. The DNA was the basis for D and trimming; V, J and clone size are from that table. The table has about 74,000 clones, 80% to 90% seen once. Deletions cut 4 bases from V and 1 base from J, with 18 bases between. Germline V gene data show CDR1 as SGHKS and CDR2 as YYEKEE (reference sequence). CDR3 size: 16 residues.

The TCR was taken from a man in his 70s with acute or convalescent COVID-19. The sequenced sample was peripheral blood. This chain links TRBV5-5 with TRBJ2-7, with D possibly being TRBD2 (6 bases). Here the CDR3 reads CASSRTAVRGSYEQYF. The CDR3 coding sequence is TGTGCCAGCAGCAGAACAGCGGTCCGGGGGTCCTACGAGCAGTACTTC.